Listed here are 25 T cell receptor beta chains from one sample, sequenced in a study of shared clonotypes between healthy human individuals. Data came from immunoSEQ multiplex PCR; TCRdb stores just in-frame clones and leaves some out. This table has about 1,900,000 clones, about 95% appearing once. CD8 cells classed as naive were CD45RO-negative and positively selected for CCR7, excluding terminally differentiated effector memory CD45RA+ cells. The sample taken for sequencing was naive CD8+ T cells sorted from blood. The receptors come from a man aged 18 to 29 in good health.

V is TRBV9 and J is TRBJ1-2; a possible D gene is TRBD1 (6 bases). V gave up 1 base and J gave up 3 bases, with 13 bases separating them. CDR1 SGDLS and CDR2 YYNGEE come from the germline V gene. There are 15 residues in the CDR3. In DNA, the CDR3 is TGTGCCAGCAGCGTACTTGGACAGAGAGACTATGGCTACACCTTC. This sequence encodes CASSVLGQRDYGYTF. The variable domain in full, completed from reference TRBV9 and TRBJ1-2, reads DSGVTQTPKHLITATGQRVTLRCSPRSGDLSVYWYQQSLDQGLQFLIQYYNGEERAKGNILERFSAQQFPDLHSELNLSSLELGDSALYFCASSVLGQRDYGYTFGSGTRLTVV.

The V gene is TRBV2, the J gene TRBJ1-1, with 8 bases identical to TRBD1. Trimming cost V 4 bases and J 1 base; bases outside gene matches: 8. The CDR3 length is 16 residues. Looked up from germline, CDR1 is SNHLY and CDR2 is FYNNEI. This CDR3 is CASSGVAGGWNTEAFF. The CDR3 DNA reads TGTGCCAGCAGTGGCGTCGCAGGGGGCTGGAACACTGAAGCTTTCTTT.

As for this clone: The sample contains more than one DNA sequence encoding this CDR3. The V and J genes are TRBV6-5 and TRBJ2-4; D is possibly TRBD1 or TRBD2 (5 bases each). This CDR3 has 15 amino acids. V was shortened by 0 bases and J by 1 base, with 7 bases between the two germline ends. CDR1 MNHEY and CDR2 SVGAGI come from the germline V gene. The CDR3 spells CASSYSEGAKNIQYF. The CDR3 DNA follows: TGTGCCAGCAGTTACTCAGAGGGGGCCAAAAACATTCAGTACTTC.

The chain has TRBV4-2 and TRBJ2-3; TRBD1 or TRBD2 may be the D gene (7 bases each). Germline CDR1 and CDR2: LGHNA and YNFKEQ. V was cut by 6 bases and J by 3 bases, with 19 bases left in between. CDR3 length: 16 residues. The CDR3 reads CASSIGQGEGTDTQYF. The CDR3 nucleotides are TGTGCCAGCAGTATCGGGCAGGGGGAGGGGACAGATACGCAGTATTTT.

As concerns this clone: Other DNA sequences in this specimen translate into the identical CDR3. This rearrangement joins TRBV4-1 to TRBJ2-5, with D unclear. The germline gives CDR1 MGHRA, CDR2 YSYEKL. This CDR3 region has 13 residues. The V and J ends lost 2 bases and 5 bases respectively, with 9 bases between them. The CDR3 loop reads CASSQRLRETQYF. In DNA, the CDR3 is TGCGCCAGCAGCCAACGACTGAGGGAGACCCAGTACTTC.

The rearrangement uses TRBV21-1 and TRBJ1-1. TRBV21-1 is marked as a pseudogene. The CDR3 totals 16 residues. CDR3 loop: CASSKAHCLENTEAFF. The CDR3 DNA reads as TGTGCCAGCAGCAAAGCGCACTGCCTGGAGAACACTGAAGCTTTCTTT.

In its sample, this clone was seen once. The V gene is TRBV4-3, the J gene TRBJ1-1, with D unclear. Germline values: CDR1 LGHNA, CDR2 YSLEER. The CDR3 runs to 17 residues. The V and J ends lost 1 base and 3 bases respectively, with 18 bases between them. In DNA, the CDR3 is TGCGCCAGCAGCCAAGGTCTCCATACGATCTTTGACACTGAAGCTTTCTTT. Its translation: CASSQGLHTIFDTEAFF.

The chain uses TRBV28 and TRBJ1-1; no clear D. The CDR3 extends over 16 amino acids. Germline-derived CDR1 and CDR2 are MDHEN and SYDVKM. V lost 2 bases, J lost 1 base, and 14 bases lay in between. The CDR3 loop reads CASSLIREGQNTEAFF. Written as DNA, the CDR3 is TGTGCCAGCAGTTTAATACGGGAAGGCCAGAACACTGAAGCTTTCTTT.

This clone came up once. The V call is TRBV28, the J call TRBJ2-7, with D unresolved. Deletions cut 3 bases from V and 3 bases from J, with 9 bases between. Per germline, CDR1 MDHEN and CDR2 SYDVKM. This CDR3 region has 13 residues. The CDR3 DNA reads TGTGCCAGCAGTTTGGCCGGAATCTACGAGCAGTACTTC. Protein: CASSLAGIYEQYF.

As concerns this clone: In the same sample, other DNA sequences code for this CDR3. This chain connects TRBV5-1 to TRBJ1-1; no clear D gene. Germline loops: CDR1 SGHRS, CDR2 YFSETQ. Trimming took 1 base from V and 1 from J, leaving 5 bases between them. The CDR3 contains 13 residues. The CDR3 spells CASSLLENTEAFF. In nucleotides, the CDR3 is TGCGCCAGCAGCTTGTTAGAGAACACTGAAGCTTTCTTT.

The chain employs TRBV30 and TRBJ2-2; D not certain. The CDR3 consists of 10 residues. The ends were cut back, 8 bases at V and 3 bases at J, with 4 bases in the middle. The V gene's germline CDR1 is GTSNPN and CDR2 SVGIG (reference sequence). The CDR3 reads CAHYTGELFF. CDR3 nucleotides: TGTGCCCATTACACCGGGGAGCTGTTTTTT.

The chain is built from TRBV7-3 and TRBJ2-1; D may be TRBD1 or TRBD2 (5 bases each). The ends were cut back, 5 bases at V and 0 bases at J, with 14 bases in the middle. Per the germline V gene, CDR1 is SGHTA and CDR2 is FQGTGA. This CDR3 has 16 amino acids. The CDR3 coding sequence is TGTGCCAGCAGCCCCTCAGAGGGGCTCTCCTACAATGAGCAGTTCTTC. This encodes CASSPSEGLSYNEQFF.

V gene TRBV10-2 combines with J gene TRBJ2-1, with 10 bases matching TRBD2. This CDR3 has 15 residues. Trimming took 2 bases from V and 7 from J; bases not matched to a gene: 5. From germline, CDR1 is WSHSY and CDR2 SAAADI. CDR3 sequence: CASSESGRAGNEQFF. The CDR3 DNA follows: TGCGCCAGCAGTGAGAGCGGGAGGGCCGGTAATGAGCAGTTCTTC.

This clone was detected once. The chain has TRBV6-1 and TRBJ2-7; D is ambiguous. CDR3 length equals 14 residues. The germline V and J ends were trimmed by 4 bases and 1 base, with 11 bases remaining between them. The germline CDR1 and CDR2 sequences are MNHNS and SASEGT. The CDR3 bases are TGTGCCAGCAGTGGAGTATCTTCGTCCTACGAGCAGTACTTC. Its translation is CASSGVSSSYEQYF.

CDR3 in amino acids: CASSPAAGDSSTGELFF. In nucleotides, the CDR3 is TGTGCCAGCTCACCGGCGGCGGGGGATTCGAGCACCGGGGAGCTGTTTTTT. V is TRBV18 and J is TRBJ2-2; 7 positions agree with TRBD2. Germline V gives CDR1 KGHSH, CDR2 LQKENI. The CDR3 is 17 amino acids. V shed 3 bases and J 4 bases; nucleotides not matched to a gene: 11.

This clone is a singleton in its sample. Other DNA sequences of this sample code for an identical CDR3. V and J are TRBV7-9 and TRBJ2-7; TRBD1 agrees at 7 bases. V gave up 5 bases and J gave up 7 bases; unmatched junction bases: 5. The CDR3 contains 12 residues. Germline V gives CDR1 SEHNR, CDR2 FQNEAQ (reference sequence). The CDR3 region has the DNA TGTGCCAGCAGCCCGACAGGGATTGAGCAGTACTTC. This encodes CASSPTGIEQYF. The entire variable domain, with the rest obtained from reference TRBV7-9 and TRBJ2-7, is as follows: DTGVSQNPRHKITKRGQNVTFRCDPISEHNRLYWYRQTLGQGPEFLTYFQNEAQLEKSRLLSDRFSAERPKGSFSTLEIQRTEQGDSAMYLCASSPTGIEQYFGPGTRLTVT.

The genes are TRBV27 and TRBJ2-7, with 8 bases that match TRBD2. CDR1 is MNHEY and CDR2 is SMNVEV in the germline V gene (reference sequence). The J segment lost 4 bases and the V segment lost 4 bases, leaving 3 bases of the junction unmatched. The CDR3 is 13 residues long. In nucleotides, the CDR3 is TGTGCCAGCAGTTCGGGGGGGGATTACGAGCAGTACTTC. It translates to CASSSGGDYEQYF.

This chain uses TRBV5-1 with TRBJ2-1; tentative D call: TRBD2 (5 bases). V dropped 0 bases and J dropped 5 bases, with 18 bases sitting between them. Germline CDR1 SGHRS, CDR2 YFSETQ. This CDR3 has 17 amino acids. CDR3 sequence: CASSLAGRGSYDNEQFF. CDR3 coding DNA: TGCGCCAGCAGCTTGGCCGGACGGGGAAGCTATGACAATGAGCAGTTCTTC.

In the case of this clone: Other DNA variants within this sample encode the same CDR3. The chain couples TRBV7-9 to TRBJ2-7, with no clear D. V was shortened by 1 base and J by 0 bases, with 7 bases between the two germline ends. This CDR3 is 14 amino acids long. CDR1 SEHNR and CDR2 FQNEAQ come from the germline V gene (reference sequence). CDR3 region: CASSLEGSSYEQYF. The CDR3 bases are TGTGCCAGCAGCTTAGAAGGTAGCTCCTACGAGCAGTACTTC. Together with reference TRBV7-9 and TRBJ2-7, the CDR3 gives the full variable domain: DTGVSQNPRHKITKRGQNVTFRCDPISEHNRLYWYRQTLGQGPEFLTYFQNEAQLEKSRLLSDRFSAERPKGSFSTLEIQRTEQGDSAMYLCASSLEGSSYEQYFGPGTRLTVT.

The rearrangement links TRBV28 to TRBJ2-7; possibly TRBD1 for D (6 bases). Trimming took 6 bases from V and 5 from J, leaving 14 bases between them. The CDR3 contains 13 residues. Germline V gene sequence: CDR1 MDHEN, CDR2 SYDVKM. This CDR3 reads CASRETGSHEQYF. The CDR3 DNA follows: TGTGCCAGCAGAGAAACAGGGTCCCACGAGCAGTACTTC.

The chain has TRBV6-5 and TRBJ2-1, with D possibly matching TRBD1 (5 bases). The CDR3 is made up of 14 amino acids. Germline CDR1 reads MNHEY; CDR2 reads SVGAGI. The V gene lost 2 bases and the J gene lost 6 bases, with 11 bases spanning the gap. The CDR3 region is CASSYGVGANEQFF. The CDR3, as DNA: TGTGCCAGCAGTTACGGGGTTGGGGCCAATGAGCAGTTCTTC.

About this clone itself: This sample includes further DNA sequences coding for the same CDR3. The V and J genes are TRBV7-9 and TRBJ2-7; a possible D gene is TRBD2 (6 bases). CDR1 is SEHNR, CDR2 FQNEAQ, per germline (reference sequence). The germline V and J ends were trimmed by 5 bases and 3 bases, with 14 bases remaining between them. The CDR3 consists of 14 residues. Written as DNA, the CDR3 is TGTGCCAGCAGCCCCGGTGGGGGGTACTACGAGCAGTACTTC. Its translation: CASSPGGGYYEQYF.

The gene calls are TRBV5-6 and TRBJ1-1; D gene unclear. This CDR3 is built from 14 residues. Germline V lookup: CDR1 SGHDT, CDR2 YYEEEE. V was cut by 1 base and J by 1 base, with 8 bases left in between. The DNA for the CDR3 is TGTGCCAGCAGCTTGTTCCCGACGAACACTGAAGCTTTCTTT. Protein product: CASSLFPTNTEAFF.

The sample holds one count of this clone. The chain combines TRBV4-1 with TRBJ1-4, with no clear D. The CDR3 sequence is 15 residues long. Per the germline V gene, CDR1 is MGHRA and CDR2 is YSYEKL. V dropped 3 bases and J dropped 7 bases, with 15 bases sitting between them. The CDR3 region is CASSHRFGSGEKLFF. CDR3 in DNA: TGCGCCAGCAGCCACCGCTTTGGTTCCGGTGAAAAACTGTTTTTT.

This chain uses TRBV13 with TRBJ1-2, with 7 bases fitting TRBD1. This CDR3 spans 15 amino acids. The germline gives CDR1 PRHDT, CDR2 FYEKMQ (reference sequence). J gave up 1 base and V 1 base, and 3 bases lay outside the gene matches. This CDR3 is CASSLENRGNYGYTF. The DNA of the CDR3 is TGTGCCAGCAGCTTAGAAAACAGGGGTAACTATGGCTACACCTTC.